The present T cell receptor beta chain was sequenced within a study of cytomegalovirus exposure and HLA in healthy donors. Primers for the PCR totalled 60 Vbeta and 13 Jbeta. Some clones are missing from TCRdb's copy, which holds only in-frame ones; the method was immunoSEQ multiplex PCR. The sample shows under 150,000 clones, approximately 81% of them seen only once. Donors consisted of healthy bone marrow donors. With 1 base removed from V and 5 bases from J, the gap between germline ends came to 9 bases. In germline, CDR1 is SGHNT, CDR2 YENEEA. This CDR3 is 15 amino acids long. Study results and limitations: A missense DCLRE1C variant was associated with V- and J-gene trimming of TCR beta chains in a later analysis, and an independent cohort replicated the association. It was shown in a later analysis that HLA-associated TCR beta chains were more clonally expanded than other, equally common chains. An analysis was carried out later, and it reportedly showed fewer N-insertions in an Asian-associated ancestry cluster than the approximately 610-donor mean.

As concerns this clone: Its antigen is still unknown.

Input material: PBMCs. V gene TRBV11-3 combines with J gene TRBJ2-6; TRBD1 is a possible D gene (5 bases). The TCR originated in a man aged 25 to 45 in good health and CMV-seropositive. The CDR3 region is CASSLALDRANVLTF. Here the CDR3 DNA reads TGTGCCAGCAGCTTAGCCCTGGACAGGGCCAACGTCCTGACTTTC. Complete variable domain (other parts from reference TRBV11-3 and TRBJ2-6): EAGVVQSPRYKIIEKKQPVAFWCNPISGHNTLYWYLQNLGQGPELLIRYENEEAVDDSQLPKDRFSAERLKGVDSTLKIQPAELGDSAVYLCASSLALDRANVLTFGAGSRLTVL.